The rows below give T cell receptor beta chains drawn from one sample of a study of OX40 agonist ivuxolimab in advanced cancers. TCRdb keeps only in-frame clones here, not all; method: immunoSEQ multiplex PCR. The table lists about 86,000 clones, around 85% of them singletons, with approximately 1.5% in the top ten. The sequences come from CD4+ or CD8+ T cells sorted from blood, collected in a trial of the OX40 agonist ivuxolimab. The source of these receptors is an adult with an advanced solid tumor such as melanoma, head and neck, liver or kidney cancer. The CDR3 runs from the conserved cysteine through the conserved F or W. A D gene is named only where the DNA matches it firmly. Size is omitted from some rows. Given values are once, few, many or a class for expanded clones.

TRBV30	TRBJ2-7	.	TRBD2	CAWSVGREGKQYF	TGTGCCTGGAGTGTAGGGCGGGAGGGCAAGCAGTACTTC
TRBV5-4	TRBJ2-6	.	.	CASSLVSGANVLTF	TGTGCCAGCAGCTTGGTATCCGGGGCCAACGTCCTGACTTTC
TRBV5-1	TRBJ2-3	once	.	CASSYSLGRTDTQYF	TGCGCCAGCAGCTATTCCCTAGGTCGCACAGATACGCAGTATTTT
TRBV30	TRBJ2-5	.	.	CAWSVKETQYF	TGTGCCTGGAGTGTAAAAGAGACCCAGTACTTC
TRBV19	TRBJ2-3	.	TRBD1	CASSGRTGRLEDTQYF	TGTGCCAGTAGTGGGAGGACAGGGAGGCTTGAAGATACGCAGTATTTT
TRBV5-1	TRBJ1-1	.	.	CASSLGTDGLNTEAFF	TGCGCCAGCAGCTTGGGTACTGACGGGTTGAACACTGAAGCTTTCTTT
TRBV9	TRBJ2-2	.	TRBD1	CASSETGDGGGELFF	TGTGCCAGCAGCGAGACAGGGGACGGAGGCGGGGAGCTGTTTTTT
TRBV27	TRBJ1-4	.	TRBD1	CASSLSGLGQRNEKLFF	TGTGCCAGCAGTTTATCAGGCTTGGGACAGCGTAATGAAAAACTGTTTTTT
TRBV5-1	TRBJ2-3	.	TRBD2	CASSGVSGSPDTQYF	TGCGCCAGCAGCGGGGTTAGCGGGAGCCCAGATACGCAGTATTTT
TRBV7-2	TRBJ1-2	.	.	CASSLEHGRDGYTF	TGTGCCAGCAGCTTAGAACACGGGAGGGATGGCTACACCTTC
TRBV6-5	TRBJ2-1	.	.	CASSTRRGGGNEQFF	TGTGCCAGCAGTACCCGGAGGGGTGGGGGCAATGAGCAGTTCTTC
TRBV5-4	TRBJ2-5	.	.	CASSLAKQETQYF	TGTGCCAGCAGCTTGGCGAAACAAGAGACCCAGTACTTC
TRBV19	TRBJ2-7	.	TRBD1	CASSIVGTGAYEQYF	TGTGCCAGTAGTATAGTTGGGACAGGCGCCTACGAGCAGTACTTC
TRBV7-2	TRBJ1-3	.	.	CASSTDRGNTIYF	TGTGCCAGCAGCACCGACAGAGGAAACACCATATATTTT
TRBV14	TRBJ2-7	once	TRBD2	CASSRAGVVYEQYF	TGTGCCAGCAGCCGAGCGGGAGTGGTCTACGAGCAGTACTTC
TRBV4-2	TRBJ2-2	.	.	CASSPHGQRANTGELFF	TGTGCCAGCAGCCCCCATGGCCAGCGGGCTAACACCGGGGAGCTGTTTTTT
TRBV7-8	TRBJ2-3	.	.	CASGASTDTQYF	TGTGCCAGCGGGGCTAGCACAGATACGCAGTATTTT
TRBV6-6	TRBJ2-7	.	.	CASSYSDLWDEQYF	TGTGCCAGCAGTTATAGTGACCTATGGGACGAGCAGTACTTC
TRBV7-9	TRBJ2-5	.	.	CASSSIGETQYF	TGTGCCAGCAGCTCGATAGGGGAGACCCAGTACTTC
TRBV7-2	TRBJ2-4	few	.	CASSLRRGSDPAKNIQYF	TGTGCCAGCAGCTTACGTAGGGGATCGGATCCGGCCAAAAACATTCAGTACTTC
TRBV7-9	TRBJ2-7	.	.	CASSPLGANSYEQYF	TGTGCCAGCAGCCCTCTCGGGGCTAACTCCTACGAGCAGTACTTC
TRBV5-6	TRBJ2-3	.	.	CASSLVVGDTQYF	TGTGCCAGCAGCTTAGTAGTCGGGGATACGCAGTATTTT
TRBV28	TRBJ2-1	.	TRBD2	CAIRRLAGYNEQFF	TGTGCCATCCGGAGACTAGCGGGATACAATGAGCAGTTCTTC
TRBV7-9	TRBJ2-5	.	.	CASSPSGLEETQYF	TGTGCCAGCAGCCCCAGCGGGTTGGAGGAGACCCAGTACTTC
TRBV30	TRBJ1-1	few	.	CAWSVRGNTEAFF	TGTGCCTGGAGTGTTCGGGGGAACACTGAAGCTTTCTTT
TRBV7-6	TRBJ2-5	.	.	CASSSNIGLGETQYF	TGTGCCAGCAGCTCTAATATAGGCTTAGGGGAGACCCAGTACTTC
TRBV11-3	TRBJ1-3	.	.	CASSLFGGDKGNTIYF	TGTGCCAGCAGCTTATTTGGAGGCGATAAAGGAAACACCATATATTTT
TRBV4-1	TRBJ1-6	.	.	CASSQDRGNSPLHF	TGCGCCAGCAGCCAAGATAGGGGGAATTCACCCCTCCACTTT
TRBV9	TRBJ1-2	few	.	CASSYQPGESLSYTF	TGTGCCAGCAGCTACCAGCCCGGGGAGTCCCTATCCTACACCTTC
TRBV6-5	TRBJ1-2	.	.	CASHRSRDYGYTF	TGTGCCAGTCACAGGTCCAGGGACTATGGCTACACCTTC
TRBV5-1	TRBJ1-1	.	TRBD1	CASRPGGGRMGTEAFF	TGCGCCAGCAGACCAGGGGGCGGTCGTATGGGGACTGAAGCTTTCTTT
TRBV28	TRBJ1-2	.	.	CASSLVGMGYTF	TGTGCCAGCAGTTTAGTCGGGATGGGCTACACCTTC
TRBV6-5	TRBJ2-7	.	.	CASTSVGLVNEQYF	TGTGCCAGCACGAGTGTGGGACTGGTAAACGAGCAGTACTTC
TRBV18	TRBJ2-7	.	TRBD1	CASSPFGRDRGKRDEQYF	TGTGCCAGCTCACCTTTCGGACGAGACAGGGGGAAGCGCGACGAGCAGTACTTC
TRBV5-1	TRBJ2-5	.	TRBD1	CASSLMGQQETQYF	TGCGCCAGCAGCTTAATGGGACAGCAAGAGACCCAGTACTTC
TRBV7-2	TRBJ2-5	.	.	CASSLRRTVGRGETQYF	TGTGCCAGCAGCTTACGGAGAACGGTGGGGCGCGGAGAGACCCAGTACTTC
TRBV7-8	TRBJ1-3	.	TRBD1	CASSLTPGQGSSGNTIYF	TGTGCCAGCAGCTTAACCCCGGGACAGGGGAGCTCTGGAAACACCATATATTTT
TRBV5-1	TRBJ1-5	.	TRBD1	CASSRTGNQPQHF	TGCGCCAGCAGTCGGACAGGGAATCAGCCCCAGCATTTT
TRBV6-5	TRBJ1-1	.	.	CASSSRGNTEAFF	TGTGCCAGCAGTTCCCGGGGGAACACTGAAGCTTTCTTT
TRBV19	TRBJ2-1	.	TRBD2	CASSIVRTSGDNEQFF	TGTGCCAGTAGTATTGTTCGGACTAGCGGAGACAATGAGCAGTTCTTC
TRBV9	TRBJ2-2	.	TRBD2	CASSPGLAGGPGDTGELFF	TGTGCCAGCAGCCCGGGACTAGCGGGAGGGCCGGGCGACACCGGGGAGCTGTTTTTT
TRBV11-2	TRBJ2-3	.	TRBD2	CASSFSGGSDTQYF	TGTGCCAGCAGCTTTAGCGGGGGGTCAGATACGCAGTATTTT
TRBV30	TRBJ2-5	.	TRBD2	CAWAGGVQETQYF	TGTGCCTGGGCGGGGGGGGTGCAAGAGACCCAGTACTTC
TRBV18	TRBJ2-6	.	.	CASSPPSGRDSLSGANVLTF	TGTGCCAGCTCACCACCCAGTGGGAGAGATTCGCTCTCTGGGGCCAACGTCCTGACCTTC
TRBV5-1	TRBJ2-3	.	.	CASSLGFSVDTQYF	TGCGCCAGCAGCTTGGGGTTTAGCGTGGATACGCAGTATTTT
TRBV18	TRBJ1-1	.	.	CASSPLPQNTEAFF	TGTGCCAGCTCACCCTTACCCCAGAACACTGAAGCTTTCTTT
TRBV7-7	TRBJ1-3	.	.	CASSLSGGSGNTIYF	TGTGCCAGCAGCTTATCAGGCGGCAGTGGAAACACCATATATTTT
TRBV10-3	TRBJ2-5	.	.	CAIEALFRREPTTEETQYF	TGTGCCATCGAGGCTCTTTTCCGGAGGGAGCCCACGACGGAAGAGACCCAGTACTTC